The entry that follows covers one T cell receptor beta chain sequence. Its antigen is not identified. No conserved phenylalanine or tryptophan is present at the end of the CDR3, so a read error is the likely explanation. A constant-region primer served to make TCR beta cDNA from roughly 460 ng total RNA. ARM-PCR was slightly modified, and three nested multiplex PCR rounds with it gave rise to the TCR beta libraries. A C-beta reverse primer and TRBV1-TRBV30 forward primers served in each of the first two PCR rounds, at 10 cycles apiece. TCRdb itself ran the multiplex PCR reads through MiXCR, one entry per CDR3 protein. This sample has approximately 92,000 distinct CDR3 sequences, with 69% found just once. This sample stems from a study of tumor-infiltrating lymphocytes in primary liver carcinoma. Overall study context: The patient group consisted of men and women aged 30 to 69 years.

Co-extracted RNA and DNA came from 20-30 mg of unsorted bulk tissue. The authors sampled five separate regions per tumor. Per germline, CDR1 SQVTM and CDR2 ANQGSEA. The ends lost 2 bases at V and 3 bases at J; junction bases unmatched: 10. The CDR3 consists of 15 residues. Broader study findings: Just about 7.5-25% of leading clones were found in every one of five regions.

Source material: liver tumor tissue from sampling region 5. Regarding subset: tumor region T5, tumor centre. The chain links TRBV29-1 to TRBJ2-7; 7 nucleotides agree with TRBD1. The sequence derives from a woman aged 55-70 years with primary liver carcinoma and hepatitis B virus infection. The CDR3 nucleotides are TGCAGCGTTGAACGGGTATTGGCAGGGGGCTACGAGCAGTACTCC. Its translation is CSVERVLAGGYEQYS.